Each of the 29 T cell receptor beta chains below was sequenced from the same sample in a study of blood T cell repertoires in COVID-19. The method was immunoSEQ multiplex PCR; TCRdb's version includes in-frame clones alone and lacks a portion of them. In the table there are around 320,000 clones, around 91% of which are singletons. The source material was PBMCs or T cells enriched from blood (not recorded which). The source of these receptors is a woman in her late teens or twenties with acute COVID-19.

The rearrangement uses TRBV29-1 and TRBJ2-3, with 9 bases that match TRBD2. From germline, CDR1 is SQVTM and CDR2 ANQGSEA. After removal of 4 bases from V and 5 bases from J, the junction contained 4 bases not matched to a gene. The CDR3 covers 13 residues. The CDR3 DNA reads TGCAGCGTTGCTCGCGGGAGGGGAGATACGCAGTATTTT. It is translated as CSVARGRGDTQYF.

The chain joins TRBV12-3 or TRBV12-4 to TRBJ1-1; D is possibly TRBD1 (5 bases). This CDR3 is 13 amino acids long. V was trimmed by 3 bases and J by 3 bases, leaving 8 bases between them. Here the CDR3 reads CASSFRVDTEAFF. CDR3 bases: TGTGCCAGCAGTTTCAGGGTTGACACTGAAGCTTTCTTT.

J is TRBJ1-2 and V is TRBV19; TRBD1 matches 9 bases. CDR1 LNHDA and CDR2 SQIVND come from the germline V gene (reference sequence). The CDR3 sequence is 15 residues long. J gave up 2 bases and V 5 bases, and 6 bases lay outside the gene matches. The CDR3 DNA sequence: TGTGCCAGTAGTCGAACAGGGGGCTCGAACTATGGCTACACCTTC. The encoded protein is CASSRTGGSNYGYTF.

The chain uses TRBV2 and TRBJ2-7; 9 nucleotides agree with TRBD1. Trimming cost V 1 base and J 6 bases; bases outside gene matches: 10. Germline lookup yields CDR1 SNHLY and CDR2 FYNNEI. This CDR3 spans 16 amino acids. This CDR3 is CASSEGGGQGAAEQYF. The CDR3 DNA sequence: TGTGCCAGCAGTGAAGGGGGGGGACAGGGAGCTGCCGAGCAGTACTTC.

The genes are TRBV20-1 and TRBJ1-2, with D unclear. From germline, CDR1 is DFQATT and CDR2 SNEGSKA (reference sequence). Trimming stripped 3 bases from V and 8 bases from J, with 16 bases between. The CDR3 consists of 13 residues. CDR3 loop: CSASVEDLRGYTF. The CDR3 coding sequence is TGCAGTGCTAGTGTCGAGGATTTACGGGGCTACACCTTC.

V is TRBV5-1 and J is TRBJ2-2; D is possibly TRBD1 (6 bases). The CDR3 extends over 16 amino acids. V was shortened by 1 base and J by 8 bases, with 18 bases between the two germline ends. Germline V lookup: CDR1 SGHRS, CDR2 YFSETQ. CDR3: CASSLTGTPQGGELFF. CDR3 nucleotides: TGCGCCAGCAGCTTGACAGGGACCCCTCAGGGGGGGGAGCTGTTTTTT.

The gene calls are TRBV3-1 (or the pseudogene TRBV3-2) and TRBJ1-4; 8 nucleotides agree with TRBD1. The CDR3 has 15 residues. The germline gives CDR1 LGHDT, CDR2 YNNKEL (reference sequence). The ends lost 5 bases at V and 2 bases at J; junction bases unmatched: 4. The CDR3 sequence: CASSVRTGTNEKLFF. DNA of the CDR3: TGTGCCAGCAGCGTCCGGACAGGGACTAATGAAAAACTGTTTTTT.

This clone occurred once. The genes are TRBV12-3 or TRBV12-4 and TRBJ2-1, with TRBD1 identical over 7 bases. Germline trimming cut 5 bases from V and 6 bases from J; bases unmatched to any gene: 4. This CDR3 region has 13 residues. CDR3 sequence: CASSVDRSNEQFF. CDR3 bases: TGTGCCAGCAGTGTGGACAGGTCCAATGAGCAGTTCTTC.

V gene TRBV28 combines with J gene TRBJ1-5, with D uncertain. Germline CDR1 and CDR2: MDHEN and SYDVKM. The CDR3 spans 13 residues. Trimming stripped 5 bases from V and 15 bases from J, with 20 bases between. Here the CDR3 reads CASSAATSTLWHF. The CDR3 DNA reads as TGTGCCAGCAGTGCCGCTACTTCGACTCTTTGGCATTTT.

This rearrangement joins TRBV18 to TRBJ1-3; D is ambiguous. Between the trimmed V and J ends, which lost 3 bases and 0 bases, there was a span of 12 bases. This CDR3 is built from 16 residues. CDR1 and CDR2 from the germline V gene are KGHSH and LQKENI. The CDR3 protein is CASSPVVISSGNTIYF. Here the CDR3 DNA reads TGTGCCAGCTCACCTGTTGTCATCAGCTCTGGAAACACCATATATTTT.

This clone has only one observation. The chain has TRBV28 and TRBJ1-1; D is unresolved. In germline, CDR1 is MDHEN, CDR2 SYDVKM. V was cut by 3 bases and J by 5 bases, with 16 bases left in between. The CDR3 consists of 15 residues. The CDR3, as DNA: TGTGCCAGCAGTTTTACCGTCGGACTTCTTACTGAAGCTTTCTTT. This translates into CASSFTVGLLTEAFF. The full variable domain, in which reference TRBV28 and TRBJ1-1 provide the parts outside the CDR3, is DVKVTQSSRYLVKRTGEKVFLECVQDMDHENMFWYRQDPGLGLRLIYFSYDVKMKEKGDIPEGYSVSREKKERFSLILESASTNQTSMYLCASSFTVGLLTEAFFGQGTRLTVV.

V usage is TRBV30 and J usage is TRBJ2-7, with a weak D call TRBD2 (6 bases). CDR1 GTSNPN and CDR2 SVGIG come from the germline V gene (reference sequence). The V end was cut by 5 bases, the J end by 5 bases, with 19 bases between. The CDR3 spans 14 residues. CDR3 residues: CAWVTGSGVDEQYF. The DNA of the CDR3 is TGTGCCTGGGTAACGGGTTCGGGGGTCGACGAGCAGTACTTC.

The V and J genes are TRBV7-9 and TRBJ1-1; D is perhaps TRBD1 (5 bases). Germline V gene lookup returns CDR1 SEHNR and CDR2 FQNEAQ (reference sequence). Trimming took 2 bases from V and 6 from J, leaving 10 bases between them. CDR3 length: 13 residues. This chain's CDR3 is CASSLLQGSEAFF. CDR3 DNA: TGTGCCAGCAGCTTATTGCAGGGCTCTGAAGCTTTCTTT. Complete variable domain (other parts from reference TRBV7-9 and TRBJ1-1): DTGVSQNPRHKITKRGQNVTFRCDPISEHNRLYWYRQTLGQGPEFLTYFQNEAQLEKSRLLSDRFSAERPKGSFSTLEIQRTEQGDSAMYLCASSLLQGSEAFFGQGTRLTVV.

CDR3 sequence (DNA): TGTGCCAGCAGCCGAGACAGGGGTGGTGAAAAACTGTTTTTT. It codes for CASSRDRGGEKLFF. V usage is TRBV7-9 and J usage is TRBJ1-4; 8 positions agree with TRBD1. Germline assignment: CDR1 SEHNR and CDR2 FQNEAQ (reference sequence). Trimming at V came to 5 bases and at J to 7 bases, leaving 6 bases not matched to a gene. The CDR3 is 14 residues long.

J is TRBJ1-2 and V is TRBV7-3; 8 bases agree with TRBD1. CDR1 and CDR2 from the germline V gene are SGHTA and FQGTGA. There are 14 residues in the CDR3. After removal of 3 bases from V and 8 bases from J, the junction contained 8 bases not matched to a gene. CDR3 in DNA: TGTGCCAGCAGCTTGGGGATGGACAGGGAGGGCTACACCTTC. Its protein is CASSLGMDREGYTF. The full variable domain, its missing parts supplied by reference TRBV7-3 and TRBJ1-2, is GAGVSQTPSNKVTEKGKYVELRCDPISGHTALYWYRQSLGQGPEFLIYFQGTGAADDSGLPNDRFFAVRPEGSVSTLKIQRTERGDSAVYLCASSLGMDREGYTFGSGTRLTVV.

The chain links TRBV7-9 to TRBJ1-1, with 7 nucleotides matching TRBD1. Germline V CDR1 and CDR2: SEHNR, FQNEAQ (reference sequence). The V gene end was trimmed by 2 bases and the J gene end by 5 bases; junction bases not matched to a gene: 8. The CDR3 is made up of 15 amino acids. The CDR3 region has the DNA TGTGCCAGCAGCTTACACCCAGGGGGGAGAACTGAAGCTTTCTTT. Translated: CASSLHPGGRTEAFF.

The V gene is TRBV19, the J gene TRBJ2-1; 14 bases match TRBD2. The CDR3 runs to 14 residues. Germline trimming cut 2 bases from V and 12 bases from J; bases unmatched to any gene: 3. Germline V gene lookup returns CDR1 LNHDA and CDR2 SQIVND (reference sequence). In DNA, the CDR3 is TGTGCCAGTAGTATACAGACTAGCGGGAGGGGGCAGTTCTTC. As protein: CASSIQTSGRGQFF.

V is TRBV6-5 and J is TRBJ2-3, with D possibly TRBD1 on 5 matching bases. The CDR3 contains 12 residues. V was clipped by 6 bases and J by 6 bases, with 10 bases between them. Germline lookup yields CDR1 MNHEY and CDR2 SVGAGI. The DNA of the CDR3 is TGTGCCAGCAGAGGGGATACCGATACGCAGTATTTT. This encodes CASRGDTDTQYF.

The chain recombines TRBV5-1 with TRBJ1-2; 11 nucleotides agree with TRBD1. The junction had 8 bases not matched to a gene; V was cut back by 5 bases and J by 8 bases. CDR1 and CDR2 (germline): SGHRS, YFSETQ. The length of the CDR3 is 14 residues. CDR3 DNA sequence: TGCGCCAGCAGACCGGGACAGGGGGATGGCGGCTACACCTTC. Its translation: CASRPGQGDGGYTF.

The CDR3 spells CASSPLSGPDTQYF. For the CDR3, the DNA is TGTGCCAGCAGCCCCCTATCAGGGCCAGATACGCAGTATTTT. The V and J genes are TRBV5-6 and TRBJ2-3; weak D call: TRBD1 (5 bases). The CDR3 loop spans 14 amino acids. The V gene's germline CDR1 is SGHDT and CDR2 YYEEEE. V lost 4 bases, J lost 4 bases, and 13 bases lay in between.

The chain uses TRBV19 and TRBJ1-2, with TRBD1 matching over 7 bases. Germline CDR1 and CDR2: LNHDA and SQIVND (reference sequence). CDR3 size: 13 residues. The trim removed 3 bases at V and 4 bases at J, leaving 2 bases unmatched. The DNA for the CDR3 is TGTGCCAGTAGTATGAGGGGGCCCTATGGCTACACCTTC. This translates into CASSMRGPYGYTF.

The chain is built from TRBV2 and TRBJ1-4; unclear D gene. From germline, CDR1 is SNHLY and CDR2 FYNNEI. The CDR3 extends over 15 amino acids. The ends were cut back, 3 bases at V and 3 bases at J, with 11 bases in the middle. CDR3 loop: CASSERGGSNEKLFF. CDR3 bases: TGTGCCAGCAGTGAGAGAGGAGGCTCTAATGAAAAACTGTTTTTT.

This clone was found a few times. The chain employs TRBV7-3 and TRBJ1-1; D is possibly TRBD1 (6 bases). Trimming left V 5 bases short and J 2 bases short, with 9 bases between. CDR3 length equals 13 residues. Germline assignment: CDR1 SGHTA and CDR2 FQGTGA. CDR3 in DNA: TGTGCCAGCAGCCGGACAGTTAACACTGAAGCTTTCTTT. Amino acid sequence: CASSRTVNTEAFF.

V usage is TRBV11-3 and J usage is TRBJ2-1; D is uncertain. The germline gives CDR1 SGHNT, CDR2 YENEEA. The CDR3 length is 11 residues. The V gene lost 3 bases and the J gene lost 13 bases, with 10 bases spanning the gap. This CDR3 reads CASSFGVTQFF. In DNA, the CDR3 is TGTGCCAGCAGCTTTGGAGTAACCCAGTTCTTC.

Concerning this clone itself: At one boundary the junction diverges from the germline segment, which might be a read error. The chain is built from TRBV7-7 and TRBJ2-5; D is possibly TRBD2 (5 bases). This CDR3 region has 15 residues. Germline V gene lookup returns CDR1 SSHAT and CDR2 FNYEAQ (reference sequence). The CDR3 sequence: CASSSYPGNQETQYF. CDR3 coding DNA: TGTGCTAGCAGCTCCTACCCCGGGAATCAAGAGACCCAGTACTTC.

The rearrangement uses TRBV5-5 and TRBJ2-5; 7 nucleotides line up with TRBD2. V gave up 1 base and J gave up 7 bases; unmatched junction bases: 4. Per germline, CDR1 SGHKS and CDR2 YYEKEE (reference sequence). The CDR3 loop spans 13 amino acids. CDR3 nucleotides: TGTGCCAGCAGCTTGCGGGGGGAAGGGACCCAGTACTTC. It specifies CASSLRGEGTQYF.

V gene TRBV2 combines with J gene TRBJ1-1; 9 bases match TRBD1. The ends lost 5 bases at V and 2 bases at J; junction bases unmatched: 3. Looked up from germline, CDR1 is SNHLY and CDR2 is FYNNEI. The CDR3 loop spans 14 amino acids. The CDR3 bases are TGTGCCAGCAGTCCACAGGGGGCAAACACTGAAGCTTTCTTT. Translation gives CASSPQGANTEAFF.

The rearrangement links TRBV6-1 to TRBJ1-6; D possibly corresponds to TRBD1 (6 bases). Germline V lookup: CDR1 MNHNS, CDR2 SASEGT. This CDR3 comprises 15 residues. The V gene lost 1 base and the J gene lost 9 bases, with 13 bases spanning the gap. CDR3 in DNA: TGTGCCAGCAGTGAAGAAGCAGGGGAGACTTCACCCCTCCACTTT. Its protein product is CASSEEAGETSPLHF.

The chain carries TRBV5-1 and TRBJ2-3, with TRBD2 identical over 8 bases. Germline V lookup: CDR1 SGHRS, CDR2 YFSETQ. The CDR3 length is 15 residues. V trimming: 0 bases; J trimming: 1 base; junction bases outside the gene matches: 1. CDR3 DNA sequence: TGCGCCAGCAGCTTGGCACTAGCGGGCACAGATACGCAGTATTTT. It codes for CASSLALAGTDTQYF.